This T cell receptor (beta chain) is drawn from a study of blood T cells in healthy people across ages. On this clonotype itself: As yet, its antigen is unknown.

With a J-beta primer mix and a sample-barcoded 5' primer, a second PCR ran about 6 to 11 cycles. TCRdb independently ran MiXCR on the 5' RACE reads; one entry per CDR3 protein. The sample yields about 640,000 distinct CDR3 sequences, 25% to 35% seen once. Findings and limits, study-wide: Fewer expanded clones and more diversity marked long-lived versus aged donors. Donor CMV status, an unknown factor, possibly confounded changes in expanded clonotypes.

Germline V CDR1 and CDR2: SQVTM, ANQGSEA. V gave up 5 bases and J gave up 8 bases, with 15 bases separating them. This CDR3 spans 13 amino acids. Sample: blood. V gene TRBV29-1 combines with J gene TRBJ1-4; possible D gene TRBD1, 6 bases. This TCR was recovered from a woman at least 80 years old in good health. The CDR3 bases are TGCAGCGTTTACCAGGGGCGAGAGGAAAAACTGTTTTTT. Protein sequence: CSVYQGREEKLFF.